This passage covers 2 T cell receptor beta chains from one sample sequenced in a study of blood T cell repertoires in COVID-19. Clones were sequenced by immunoSEQ multiplex PCR, and TCRdb holds only the in-frame ones, with some missing. In the table there are about 170,000 clones, 92% of which are singletons. Sequenced: peripheral blood. The receptors originated from a man aged 25 to 40 with COVID-19, enrolled during active disease.

The J gene is TRBJ1-2, the V gene TRBV9; D not certain. The CDR3 consists of 14 residues. Germline V gene data show CDR1 as SGDLS and CDR2 as YYNGEE. The V and J ends lost 0 bases and 1 base respectively, with 7 bases between them. The CDR3 nucleotides read TGTGCCAGCAGCGTAGCCCCAGTTAACTATGGCTACACCTTC. Its translation is CASSVAPVNYGYTF. The complete variable domain, with remaining parts taken from reference TRBV9 and TRBJ1-2, reads DSGVTQTPKHLITATGQRVTLRCSPRSGDLSVYWYQQSLDQGLQFLIQYYNGEERAKGNILERFSAQQFPDLHSELNLSSLELGDSALYFCASSVAPVNYGYTFGSGTRLTVV.

The rearrangement joins TRBV27 to TRBJ1-5, with TRBD1 matching 11 bases. Losses at the gene ends were 0 bases for V and 6 bases for J; bases not matched to a gene: 4. Germline CDR1 MNHEY, CDR2 SMNVEV (reference sequence). The length of the CDR3 is 16 residues. CDR3 in DNA: TGTGCCAGCAGTTTATCACGGACAGGGGGCAGTCAGCCCCAGCATTTT. This translates into CASSLSRTGGSQPQHF.